This is a list of T cell receptor beta chains from one sample in a study of graft-versus-host responses after intestinal transplantation. Generated by immunoSEQ multiplex PCR, the TCRdb table keeps only in-frame clones and is missing some. The sample has several thousand clones, less than 35% seen once. Sequences were derived from alloreactive CD8+ T cells from a mixed lymphocyte reaction culture, sampled before intestinal transplant. The source of these receptors is a human patient who received an intestinal transplant. Each CDR3 is given with its conserved first and last residue. Each record gives: D gene, V gene, J gene, clone size, CDR3 protein, CDR3 DNA. The D gene is left open where the match is weak. Part of the rows lack a size; the others show once, few, many or a class for expanded clones.

TRBD1,TRBV7-9,TRBJ2-5,few,CASSPGDRGPRETQYF,TGTGCCAGCAGCCCAGGTGACAGGGGGCCTCGAGAGACCCAGTACTTC
TRBD1,TRBV9,TRBJ1-6,medium-sized,CASSVTGDAYNSPLHF,TGTGCCAGCAGCGTTACAGGGGACGCCTATAATTCACCCCTCCACTTT
TRBD2,TRBV4-2,TRBJ2-7,.,CASSQDRGLAGGLSYEQYF,TGTGCCAGCAGCCAAGACAGGGGACTAGCGGGAGGCCTCTCCTACGAGCAGTACTTC
.,TRBV5-5,TRBJ1-2,few,CASSAGGYGYTF,TGTGCCAGCAGTGCCGGGGGCTATGGCTACACCTTC
.,TRBV11-1,TRBJ2-7,few,CASSLASFYEQYF,TGTGCCAGCAGCTTAGCCTCCTTCTACGAGCAGTACTTC
TRBD2,TRBV5-1,TRBJ2-5,.,CASSLSKLAVRGETQYF,TGCGCCAGCAGCTTGTCCAAACTAGCGGTGAGGGGGGAGACCCAGTACTTC
.,TRBV13,TRBJ1-1,medium-sized,CASSLYGTEAFF,TGTGCCAGCAGCCTGTACGGCACTGAAGCTTTCTTT
.,TRBV4-3,TRBJ2-7,.,CASSQESRGRLSYEQYF,TGCGCCAGCAGCCAAGAGAGCAGGGGACGGCTCTCCTACGAGCAGTACTTC
TRBD2,TRBV4-1,TRBJ2-1,medium-sized,CASSRSRLAGDLYEQFF,TGCGCCAGCAGCCGGTCCCGACTAGCGGGAGATCTATATGAGCAGTTCTTC
.,TRBV5-1,TRBJ2-3,.,CASSLYASSTDTQYF,TGCGCCAGCAGCTTGTACGCCTCTAGCACGGATACGCAGTATTTT
.,TRBV25-1,TRBJ2-3,.,CASSPVSNTQYF,TGTGCCAGCTCCCCAGTGTCAAATACGCAGTATTTT
TRBD2,TRBV7-9,TRBJ2-7,few,CASSSTSGGPSSYEQYF,TGTGCCAGCAGCTCGACTAGCGGGGGACCTAGCTCCTACGAGCAGTACTTC
.,TRBV27,TRBJ2-1,.,CASTTGAGDEQFF,TGTGCCAGCACTACGGGAGCCGGCGATGAGCAGTTCTTC
TRBD1,TRBV10-3,TRBJ2-7,.,CAISESFRGRRDEQYF,TGTGCCATCAGTGAGTCATTCAGGGGGCGACGGGACGAGCAGTACTTC
.,TRBV9,TRBJ1-2,.,CASSVEAGANYGYTF,TGTGCCAGCAGCGTAGAAGCAGGGGCGAACTATGGCTACACCTTC
.,TRBV30,TRBJ2-7,.,CAWSDPSSSYEQYF,TGTGCCTGGAGTGACCCATCGAGCTCCTACGAGCAGTACTTC
TRBD2,TRBV7-6,TRBJ2-3,few,CASSFHASGGITDTQYF,TGTGCCAGCAGCTTCCACGCTAGCGGGGGAATAACAGATACGCAGTATTTT
TRBD1,TRBV11-2,TRBJ2-7,few,CASSLGQGAYEQYF,TGTGCCAGCAGCTTAGGACAGGGTGCCTACGAGCAGTACTTC
.,TRBV27,TRBJ1-1,.,CASSLGGDTEAFF,TGTGCCAGCAGTTTAGGAGGGGACACTGAAGCTTTCTTT
.,TRBV19,TRBJ2-1,few,CASSDRGYIYNEQFF,TGTGCCAGTAGTGATCGGGGGTATATTTACAATGAGCAGTTCTTC
TRBD1,TRBV27,TRBJ2-7,once,CASSPITGAREQYF,TGTGCCAGCAGTCCGATCACAGGGGCGCGAGAGCAGTACTTC
TRBD1,TRBV30,TRBJ2-1,.,CAWSTGTGDNEQFF,TGTGCCTGGAGTACCGGGACAGGTGACAATGAGCAGTTCTTC
.,TRBV5-4,TRBJ2-7,.,CASSSQGHLYEQYF,TGTGCCAGCAGCTCACAGGGACACCTCTACGAGCAGTACTTC
TRBD1,TRBV4-1,TRBJ1-5,.,CASSPGTGTNQPQHF,TGCGCCAGCAGCCCCGGGACAGGTACCAATCAGCCCCAGCATTTT
TRBD1,TRBV19,TRBJ1-1,few,CASSLTGGQGPEAFF,TGTGCCAGTAGTCTCACGGGGGGACAGGGGCCTGAAGCTTTCTTT
TRBD2,TRBV4-1,TRBJ2-7,.,CASSQASSGLSKEQYF,TGCGCCAGCAGCCAAGCATCTAGCGGCCTTTCAAAGGAGCAGTACTTC
TRBD1,TRBV13,TRBJ1-6,few,CASSLEAGGNSPLHF,TGTGCCAGCAGCTTAGAGGCAGGGGGCAATTCACCCCTCCACTTT
.,TRBV4-2,TRBJ2-3,few,CASSQVNTDTQYF,TGTGCCAGCAGCCAAGTCAACACAGATACGCAGTATTTT
.,TRBV6-5,TRBJ1-3,.,CASGWGVGNTIYF,TGTGCCAGTGGTTGGGGGGTGGGAAACACCATATATTTT
.,TRBV27,TRBJ1-3,.,CASSLSGNSGNTIYF,TGTGCCAGCAGTTTAAGCGGGAACTCTGGAAACACCATATATTTT
TRBD2,TRBV7-8,TRBJ2-3,.,CASSFSSGPRDTQYF,TGTGCCAGCAGCTTTTCTAGCGGGCCGAGGGATACGCAGTATTTT
.,TRBV7-8,TRBJ1-2,.,CASSDKRFRDVDYGYTF,TGTGCCAGCAGTGACAAGAGGTTTCGAGACGTCGACTATGGCTACACCTTT
.,TRBV19,TRBJ2-7,.,CASSIAGGSSYEQYF,TGTGCCAGTAGTATTGCTGGTGGGAGCTCCTACGAGCAGTACTTC
TRBD2,TRBV12-5,TRBJ2-1,few,CASGWLLREGSNEQFF,TGTGCTAGTGGATGGCTCTTGCGGGAGGGCAGCAATGAGCAGTTCTTC
.,TRBV6-5,TRBJ1-1,medium-sized,CASSYDAGSTEAFF,TGTGCCAGCAGTTACGATGCAGGATCCACTGAAGCTTTCTTT
TRBD1,TRBV2,TRBJ1-5,.,CASSGTDDQPQHF,TGTGCCAGCAGCGGGACAGATGATCAGCCCCAGCATTTT
TRBD1,TRBV29-1,TRBJ1-2,few,CSVAGTGGAYGYTF,TGCAGCGTGGCCGGGACAGGGGGCGCCTATGGCTACACCTTC
.,TRBV4-3,TRBJ1-3,medium-sized,CASSQDFGSGNTIYF,TGCGCCAGCAGCCAGGACTTTGGTTCTGGAAACACCATATATTTT